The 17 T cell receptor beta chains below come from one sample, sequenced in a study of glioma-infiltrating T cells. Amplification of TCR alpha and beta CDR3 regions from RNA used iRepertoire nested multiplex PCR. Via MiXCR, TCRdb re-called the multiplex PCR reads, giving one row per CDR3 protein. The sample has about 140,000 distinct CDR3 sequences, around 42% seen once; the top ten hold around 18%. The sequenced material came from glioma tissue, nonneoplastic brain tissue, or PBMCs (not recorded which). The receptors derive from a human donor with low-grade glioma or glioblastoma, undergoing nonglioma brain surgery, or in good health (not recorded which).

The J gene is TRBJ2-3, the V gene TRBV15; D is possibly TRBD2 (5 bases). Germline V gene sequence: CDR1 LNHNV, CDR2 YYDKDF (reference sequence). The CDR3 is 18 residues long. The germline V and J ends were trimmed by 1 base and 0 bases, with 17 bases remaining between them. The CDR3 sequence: CATSRGQRRWGSTDTQYF. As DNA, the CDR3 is TGTGCCACCAGCAGAGGCCAGCGGAGATGGGGTAGCACAGATACGCAGTATTTT.

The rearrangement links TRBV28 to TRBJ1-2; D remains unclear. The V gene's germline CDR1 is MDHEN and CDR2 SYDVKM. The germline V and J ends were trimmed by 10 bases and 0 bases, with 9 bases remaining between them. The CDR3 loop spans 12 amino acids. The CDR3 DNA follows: TGTGCCACCGGTTCCGCTAACTATGGCTACACCTTC. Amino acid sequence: CATGSANYGYTF.

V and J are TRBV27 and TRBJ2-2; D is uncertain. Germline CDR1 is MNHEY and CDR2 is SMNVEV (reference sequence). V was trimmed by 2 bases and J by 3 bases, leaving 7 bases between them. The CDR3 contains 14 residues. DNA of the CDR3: TGTGCCAGCAGTTTAATGTTTTACACCGGGGAGCTGTTTTTT. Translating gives CASSLMFYTGELFF.

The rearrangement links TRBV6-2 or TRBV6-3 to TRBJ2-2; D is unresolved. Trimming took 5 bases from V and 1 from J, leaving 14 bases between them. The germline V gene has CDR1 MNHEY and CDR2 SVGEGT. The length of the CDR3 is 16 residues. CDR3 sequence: CASSLTWTGNTGELFF. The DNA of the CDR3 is TGTGCCAGCAGTCTAACCTGGACCGGGAACACCGGGGAGCTGTTTTTT.

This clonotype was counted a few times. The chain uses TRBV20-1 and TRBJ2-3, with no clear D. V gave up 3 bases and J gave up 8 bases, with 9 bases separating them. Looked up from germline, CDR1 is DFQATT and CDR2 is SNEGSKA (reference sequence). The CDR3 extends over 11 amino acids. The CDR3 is CSARTSSTQYF. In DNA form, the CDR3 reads TGCAGTGCTAGGACCTCAAGTACGCAGTATTTT.

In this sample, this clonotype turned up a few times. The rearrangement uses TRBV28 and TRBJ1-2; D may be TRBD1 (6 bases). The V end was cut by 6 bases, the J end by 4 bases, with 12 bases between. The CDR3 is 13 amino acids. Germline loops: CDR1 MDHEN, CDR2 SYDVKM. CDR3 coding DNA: TGTGCCAGCAGGGACAGTGACCTCTATGGCTACACCTTC. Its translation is CASRDSDLYGYTF.

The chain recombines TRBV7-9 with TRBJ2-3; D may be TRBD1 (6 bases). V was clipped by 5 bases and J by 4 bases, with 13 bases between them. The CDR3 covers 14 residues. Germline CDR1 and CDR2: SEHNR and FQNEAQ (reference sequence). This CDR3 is CASSPIGGADTQYF. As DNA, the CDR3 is TGTGCCAGCAGCCCTATTGGGGGCGCAGATACGCAGTATTTT.

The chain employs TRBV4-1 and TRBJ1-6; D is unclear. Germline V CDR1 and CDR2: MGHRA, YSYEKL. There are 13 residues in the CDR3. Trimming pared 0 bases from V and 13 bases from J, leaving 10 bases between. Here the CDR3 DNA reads TGCGCCAGCAGCCAAGAGACTGGCCGTCCCCTCCACTTT. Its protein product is CASSQETGRPLHF.

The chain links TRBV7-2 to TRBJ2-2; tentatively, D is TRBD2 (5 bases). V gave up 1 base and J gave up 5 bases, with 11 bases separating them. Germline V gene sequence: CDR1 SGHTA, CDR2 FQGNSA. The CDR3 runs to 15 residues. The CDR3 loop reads CASSLGRARTGELFF. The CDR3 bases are TGTGCCAGCAGCTTAGGGCGGGCCCGTACCGGGGAGCTGTTTTTT.

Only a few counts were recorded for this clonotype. The CDR3 region is CASRPLAGSSYEQYF. CDR3 in DNA: TGTGCCAGCAGGCCTCTAGCGGGAAGCTCCTACGAGCAGTACTTC. The chain links TRBV6-1 to TRBJ2-7; 9 nucleotides match TRBD2. J lost 0 bases, V lost 6 bases, and 6 bases had no gene match. Germline V lookup: CDR1 MNHNS, CDR2 SASEGT. The CDR3 covers 15 residues.

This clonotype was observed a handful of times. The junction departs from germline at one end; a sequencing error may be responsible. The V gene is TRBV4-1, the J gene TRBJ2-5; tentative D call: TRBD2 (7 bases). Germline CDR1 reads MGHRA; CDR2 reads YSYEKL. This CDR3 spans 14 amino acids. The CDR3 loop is CASSQDEGGESQYF. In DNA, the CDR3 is TGCGCCAGCAGCCAAGACGAGGGGGGGGAGAGCCAGTACTTC.

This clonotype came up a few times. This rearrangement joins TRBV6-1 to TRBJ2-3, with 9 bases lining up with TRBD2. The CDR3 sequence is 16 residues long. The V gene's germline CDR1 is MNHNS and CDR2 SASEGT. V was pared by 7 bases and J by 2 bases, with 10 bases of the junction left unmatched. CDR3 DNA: TGTGCCAGCACCCCGAGCGGGGGGAGATACACAGATACGCAGTATTTT. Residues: CASTPSGGRYTDTQYF.

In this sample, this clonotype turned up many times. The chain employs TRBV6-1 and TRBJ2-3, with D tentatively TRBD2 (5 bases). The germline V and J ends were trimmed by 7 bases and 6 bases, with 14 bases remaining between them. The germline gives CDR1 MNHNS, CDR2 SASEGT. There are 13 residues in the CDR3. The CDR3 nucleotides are TGTGCCAGCATGGGAGCGGCTAAGGATACGCAGTATTTT. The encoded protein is CASMGAAKDTQYF.

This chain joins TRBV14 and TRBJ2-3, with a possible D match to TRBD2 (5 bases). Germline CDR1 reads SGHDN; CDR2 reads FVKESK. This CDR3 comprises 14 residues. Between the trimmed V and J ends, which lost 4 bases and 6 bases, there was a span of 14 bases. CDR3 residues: CASSLFNGVDTQYF. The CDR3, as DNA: TGTGCCAGCAGCCTTTTTAACGGGGTCGATACGCAGTATTTT.

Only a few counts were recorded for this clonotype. CDR3 nucleotides: TGTGCCAGCAGCCCCCCCAGGGAGAGGACGGACGAGCAGTACTTC. Translation: CASSPPRERTDEQYF. The rearrangement joins TRBV7-9 to TRBJ2-7; D may match TRBD1 or TRBD2 (5 bases each). Germline V gene data show CDR1 as SEHNR and CDR2 as FQNEAQ (reference sequence). This CDR3 has 15 residues. The V end lost 5 bases, the J end lost 5 bases, and 19 bases lay between the germline ends.

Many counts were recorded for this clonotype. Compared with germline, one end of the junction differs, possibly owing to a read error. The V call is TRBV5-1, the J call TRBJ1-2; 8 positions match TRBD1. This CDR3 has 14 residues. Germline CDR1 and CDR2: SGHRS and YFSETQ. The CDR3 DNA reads TGCGCCCGCAGCTTGGACAGGGAAAACTATGGCTACACCTTC. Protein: CARSLDRENYGYTF.

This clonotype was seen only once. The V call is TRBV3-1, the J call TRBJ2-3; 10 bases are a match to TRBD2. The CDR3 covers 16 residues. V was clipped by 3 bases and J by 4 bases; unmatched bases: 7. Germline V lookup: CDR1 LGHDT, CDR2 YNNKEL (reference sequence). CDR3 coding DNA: TGTGCCAGCAGCCAGCGGGCTAGCGGGGGCTCAGATACGCAGTATTTT. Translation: CASSQRASGGSDTQYF.